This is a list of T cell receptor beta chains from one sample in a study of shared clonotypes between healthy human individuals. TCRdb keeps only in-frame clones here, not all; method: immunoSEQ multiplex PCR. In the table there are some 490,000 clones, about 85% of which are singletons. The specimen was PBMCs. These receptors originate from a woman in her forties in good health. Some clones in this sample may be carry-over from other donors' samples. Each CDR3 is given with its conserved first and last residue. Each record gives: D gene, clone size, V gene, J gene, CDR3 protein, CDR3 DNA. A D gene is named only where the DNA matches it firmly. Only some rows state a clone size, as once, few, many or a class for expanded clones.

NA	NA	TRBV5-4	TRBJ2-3	CASSFGGTDTQYF	TGTGCCAGCAGCTTTGGTGGAACAGATACGCAGTATTTT
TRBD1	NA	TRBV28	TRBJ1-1	CASSNTGTGGDEAFF	TGTGCCAGCAGCAACACCGGGACAGGGGGCGATGAAGCTTTCTTT
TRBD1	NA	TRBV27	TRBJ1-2	CASSKDRTYGYTF	TGTGCCAGCAGTAAGGACAGGACCTATGGCTACACCTTC
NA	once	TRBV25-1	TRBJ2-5	CASSNLAVQETQYF	TGTGCCAGCAGTAATCTAGCAGTCCAAGAGACCCAGTACTTC
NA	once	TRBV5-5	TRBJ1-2	CASSSTRSSGFVIAF	TGTGCCAGCAGCTCCACACGATCTTCCGGGTTTGTTATTGCCTTC
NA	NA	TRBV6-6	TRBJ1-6	CASSTPGSPLHF	TGTGCCAGCAGTACCCCGGGTTCACCCCTCCACTTT
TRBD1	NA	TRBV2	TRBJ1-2	CASSGSGTGREGYTF	TGTGCCAGCAGTGGTTCCGGGACAGGGCGTGAAGGCTACACCTTC
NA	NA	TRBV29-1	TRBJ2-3	CSVAITGSRADTQYF	TGCAGCGTTGCCATCACAGGCAGCCGCGCAGATACGCAGTATTTT
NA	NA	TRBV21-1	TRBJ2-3	CASSKTSGRLTDTQYF	TGTGCCAGCAGCAAGACTAGCGGGAGACTCACAGATACGCAGTATTTT
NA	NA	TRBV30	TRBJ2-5	CAWSVGGDIETQYF	TGTGCCTGGAGTGTGGGTGGGGACATTGAGACCCAGTACTTC
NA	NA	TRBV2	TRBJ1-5	CASSLHSNQPQHF	TGTGCCAGCAGTTTACATAGCAATCAGCCCCAGCATTTT
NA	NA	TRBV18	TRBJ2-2	CASSPGSSIRTGELFF	TGTGCCAGCTCACCAGGGTCTAGCATTCGGACCGGGGAGCTGTTTTTT
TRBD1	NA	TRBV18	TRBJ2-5	CASSPQGRQGAVNYQETQYF	TGTGCCAGCTCACCCCAGGGCCGACAGGGGGCGGTGAACTACCAAGAGACCCAGTACTTC
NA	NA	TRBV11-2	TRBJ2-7	CASSLVSPGEQYF	TGTGCCAGCAGCTTGGTCTCCCCGGGGGAGCAGTACTTC
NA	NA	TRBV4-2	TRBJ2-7	CASSHSSELRSYEQYF	TGTGCCAGCAGCCATTCAAGCGAGCTTAGGTCCTACGAGCAGTACTTC
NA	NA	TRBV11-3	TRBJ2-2	CASRSRDGPNTGELFF	TGTGCCAGCAGGTCCCGGGACGGCCCGAACACCGGGGAGCTGTTTTTT
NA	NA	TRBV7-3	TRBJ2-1	CASSAGQFGEQFF	TGTGCCAGCAGCGCCGGACAGTTTGGTGAGCAGTTCTTC
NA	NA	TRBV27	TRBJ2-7	CASSLRTPAEQYF	TGTGCCAGCAGTTTAAGGACGCCAGCCGAGCAGTACTTC
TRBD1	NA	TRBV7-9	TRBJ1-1	CASGTGRTEAFF	TGTGCCTCCGGGACAGGGAGGACTGAAGCTTTCTTT
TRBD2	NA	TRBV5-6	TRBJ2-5	CASSPGVAGEETQYF	TGTGCCAGCAGCCCCGGTGTAGCGGGAGAAGAGACCCAGTACTTC
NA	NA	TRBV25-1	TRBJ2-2	CASSLREWSTGELFF	TGTGCCAGCAGTCTAAGGGAGTGGAGCACCGGGGAGCTGTTTTTT
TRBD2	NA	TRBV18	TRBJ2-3	CASSPPGSGRLDTQYF	TGTGCCAGCTCACCTCCGGGTAGCGGGAGATTAGATACGCAGTATTTT
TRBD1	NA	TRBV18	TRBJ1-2	CASSPEGQGYTF	TGTGCCAGCTCACCGGAGGGACAGGGCTACACCTTC
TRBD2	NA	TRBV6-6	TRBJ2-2	CAISPSGIANTGELFF	TGTGCCATCTCTCCTAGCGGCATCGCGAACACCGGGGAGCTGTTTTTT
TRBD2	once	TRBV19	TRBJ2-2	CASSIWTSGSEGTGELFF	TGTGCCAGTAGTATATGGACTAGCGGGAGTGAAGGCACCGGGGAGCTGTTTTTT
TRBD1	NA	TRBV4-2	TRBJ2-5	CASSQVAVRQGQETQYF	TGTGCCAGCAGCCAAGTCGCCGTCCGACAGGGACAAGAGACCCAGTACTTC
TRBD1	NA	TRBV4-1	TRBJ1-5	CASSQQQGTQPQHF	TGCGCCAGCAGCCAACAACAGGGGACTCAGCCCCAGCATTTT
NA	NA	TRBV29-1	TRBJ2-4	CSVLSGSSNIQYF	TGCAGCGTTCTTTCAGGGTCCTCAAACATTCAGTACTTC
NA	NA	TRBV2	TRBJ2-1	CASSGTGALNNEQFF	TGTGCCAGCAGTGGAACAGGAGCCCTTAACAATGAGCAGTTCTTC
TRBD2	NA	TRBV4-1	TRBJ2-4	CASSQAGLAGGVAKNIQYF	TGCGCCAGCAGCCAAGCAGGACTAGCGGGAGGGGTTGCCAAAAACATTCAGTACTTC
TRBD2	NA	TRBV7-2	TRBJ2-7	CASSPSGSSYEQYF	TGTGCCAGCAGCCCCAGCGGGAGCTCCTACGAGCAGTACTTC
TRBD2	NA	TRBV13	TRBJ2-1	CASSYRREVPNEQFF	TGTGCCAGCAGTTACAGGCGGGAGGTTCCCAATGAGCAGTTCTTC
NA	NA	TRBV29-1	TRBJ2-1	CSVALRGSYNEQFF	TGCAGCGTTGCCCTCAGGGGTTCCTACAATGAGCAGTTCTTC
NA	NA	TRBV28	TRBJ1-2	CASSPSWGGYTF	TGTGCCAGCAGTCCGAGTTGGGGAGGCTACACCTTC
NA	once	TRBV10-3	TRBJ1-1	CAISENPQNTEAFF	TGTGCCATCAGTGAGAACCCACAGAACACTGAAGCTTTCTTT
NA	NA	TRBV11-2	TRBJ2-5	CASSPAREETQYF	TGTGCCAGCAGCCCTGCCAGAGAAGAGACCCAGTACTTC
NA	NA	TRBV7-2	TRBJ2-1	CASSLASLSYNEQFF	TGTGCCAGCAGCTTAGCTTCCCTCTCCTACAATGAGCAGTTCTTC
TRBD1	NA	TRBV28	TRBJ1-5	CASTDTSTGPFNQPQHF	TGTGCCAGCACCGATACTTCGACAGGGCCTTTCAATCAGCCCCAGCATTTT
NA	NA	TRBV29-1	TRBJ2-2	CSVEGLGGVNTGELFF	TGCAGCGTTGAGGGTCTTGGCGGGGTGAACACCGGGGAGCTGTTTTTT
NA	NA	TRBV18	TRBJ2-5	CASSPPTGAETQYF	TGTGCCAGCTCACCCCCGACAGGAGCAGAGACCCAGTACTTC
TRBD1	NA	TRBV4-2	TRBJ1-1	CASSQLPGQGIMNTEAFF	TGTGCCAGCAGCCAATTACCGGGACAGGGTATCATGAACACTGAAGCTTTCTTT
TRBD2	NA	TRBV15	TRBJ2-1	CATSRLAGDYNEQFF	TGTGCCACCAGCAGGCTAGCGGGTGACTACAATGAGCAGTTCTTC
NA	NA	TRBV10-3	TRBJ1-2	CAISDSNYGYTF	TGTGCCATCAGTGACAGTAACTATGGCTACACCTTC
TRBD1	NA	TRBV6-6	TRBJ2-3	CASSRTGTGGTDTQYF	TGTGCCAGCAGCCGAACCGGGACAGGGGGCACAGATACGCAGTATTTT
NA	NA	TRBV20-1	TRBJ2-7	CSAAGAYEQYF	TGCAGTGCCGCTGGAGCCTACGAGCAGTACTTC
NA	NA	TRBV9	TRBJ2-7	CASSVSGGTYEQYF	TGTGCCAGCAGCGTATCCGGGGGAACCTACGAGCAGTACTTC
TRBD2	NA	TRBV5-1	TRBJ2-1	CASSLRLAHNEQFF	TGCGCCAGCAGCCTTCGACTAGCGCACAATGAGCAGTTCTTC
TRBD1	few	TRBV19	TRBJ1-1	CASSSIRQGRSMNTEAFF	TGTGCCAGTAGTTCAATTCGACAGGGCCGAAGTATGAACACTGAAGCTTTCTTT
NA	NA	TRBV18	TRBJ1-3	CASSLSGTSGNTIYF	TGTGCCAGCTCACTCTCAGGGACCTCTGGAAACACCATATATTTT
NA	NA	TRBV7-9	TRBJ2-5	CASMGPPRAETQYF	TGTGCCAGCATGGGCCCCCCCCGCGCGGAGACCCAGTACTTC
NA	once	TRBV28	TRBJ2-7	CASSLPGTGGKEQYF	TGTGCCAGCAGTTTGCCAGGGACGGGGGGCAAAGAGCAGTACTTC
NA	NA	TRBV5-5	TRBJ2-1	CASSSDGWDRSYNEQFF	TGTGCCAGCAGCTCGGACGGGTGGGACCGCTCCTACAATGAGCAGTTCTTC
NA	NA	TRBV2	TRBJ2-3	CASSRDPPPADTQYF	TGTGCCAGCAGTAGGGACCCGCCGCCGGCAGATACGCAGTATTTT
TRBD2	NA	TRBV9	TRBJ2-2	CASSPSGLGTGELFF	TGTGCCAGCAGCCCTAGCGGGCTGGGCACCGGGGAGCTGTTTTTT
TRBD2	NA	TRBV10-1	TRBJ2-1	CASSAQREGPGGEQFF	TGCGCCAGCAGTGCCCAGCGGGAGGGCCCGGGGGGGGAGCAGTTCTTC